Below are 29 T cell receptor beta chains sequenced from a single sample in a study of T cells after yellow fever vaccination. TCRdb ran MiXCR on the 5' RACE reads and lists one entry per CDR3 protein. The table lists around 46,000 distinct CDR3 sequences, roughly 7% of them singletons, with around 28% in the top ten. The sequenced sample was CD8+ T cells sorted from PBMCs, obtained less than 18 days after the first yellow fever vaccination. The receptors stem from a young man who received the YFV17D yellow fever vaccine.

This clonotype has a count of ten or more. This rearrangement joins TRBV12-3 or TRBV12-4 to TRBJ1-3, with D unclear. Trimming removed 2 bases from V and 7 bases from J, with 6 bases in between. This CDR3 contains 12 residues. CDR3 bases: TGTGCCAGCAGTTTAAACGGGAACACCATATATTTT. As protein: CASSLNGNTIYF.

This clonotype was detected ten times or more. A read error may produce the germline difference seen at one junction end. This chain uses TRBV10-3 with TRBJ2-3; D unclear. Looked up from germline, CDR1 is ENHRY and CDR2 is SYGVKD. The CDR3 is made up of 15 amino acids. As DNA, the CDR3 is TGTGCCATCAGTGAGTCCACCCGCGGCACAAATACGCAGTATTTT. Residues: CAISESTRGTNTQYF.

The chain joins TRBV18 to TRBJ2-3; D is uncertain. Trimming shortened V by 0 bases and J by 5 bases, and 6 bases separated the two germline ends. The CDR3 consists of 13 residues. The germline gives CDR1 KGHSH, CDR2 LQKENI. CDR3: CASSPPGKDTQYF. For the CDR3, the DNA is TGTGCCAGCTCACCACCGGGAAAAGATACGCAGTATTTT.

The sample holds a few counts of this clonotype. The chain recombines TRBV25-1 with TRBJ2-7; D call uncertain. Germline V gene data show CDR1 as MGHDK and CDR2 as SYGVNS. Trimming took off 6 bases at V and 0 bases at J, with 15 bases between the two ends. The length of the CDR3 is 15 residues. The CDR3 DNA sequence: TGTGCCAGCAGGCGTAGTCCTTCTGTCTCCTACGAGCAGTACGTC. Its protein product is CASRRSPSVSYEQYV.

This clonotype occurred many times. V and J are TRBV7-2 and TRBJ2-1, with D possibly matching TRBD1 (5 bases). The length of the CDR3 is 14 residues. Germline V gene sequence: CDR1 SGHTA, CDR2 FQGNSA. Trimming took off 3 bases at V and 9 bases at J, with 15 bases between the two ends. CDR3 in amino acids: CASSFRVSGPEQFF. The CDR3 region has the DNA TGTGCCAGCAGCTTCAGGGTTTCGGGTCCTGAGCAGTTCTTC.

This clonotype showed up many times. Relative to the germline gene, one junction end is altered; a read error may explain this. V gene TRBV7-7 combines with J gene TRBJ2-3; 9 bases are a match to TRBD2. Germline lookup yields CDR1 SSHAT and CDR2 FNYEAQ (reference sequence). The CDR3 is 15 amino acids. The CDR3 reads CASSSEAGGTDTQYF. The CDR3 coding sequence is TGTGCTAGCAGCTCAGAGGCGGGGGGGACAGATACGCAGTATTTT.

This clonotype was recorded many times. V is TRBV4-2 and J is TRBJ2-5; the D gene could be TRBD1 or TRBD2 (5 bases each). The CDR3 length is 13 residues. Germline V gives CDR1 LGHNA, CDR2 YNFKEQ. The germline V and J ends were trimmed by 5 bases and 5 bases, with 12 bases remaining between them. Here the CDR3 reads CASSERGPETQYF. The DNA of the CDR3 is TGTGCCAGCAGCGAGAGGGGTCCGGAGACCCAGTACTTC.

V and J are TRBV5-1 and TRBJ2-5; 9 nucleotides agree with TRBD2. There are 15 residues in the CDR3. CDR1 and CDR2 from the germline V gene are SGHRS and YFSETQ. The V segment lost 5 bases and the J segment 0 bases; nucleotides outside the gene matches: 5. CDR3 region: CASRPTSGYQETQYF. For the CDR3, the DNA is TGCGCCAGCAGACCGACTAGCGGCTACCAAGAGACCCAGTACTTC.

V gene TRBV2 combines with J gene TRBJ1-2; unclear D gene. V was cut by 6 bases and J by 5 bases, with 7 bases left in between. CDR3 length: 11 residues. CDR1 is SNHLY and CDR2 is FYNNEI in the germline V gene. Written as DNA, the CDR3 is TGTGCCAGCAGGATCCAGTATGGCTACACCTTC. It codes for CASRIQYGYTF.

The chain couples TRBV12-3 or TRBV12-4 to TRBJ1-1, with 8 bases identical to TRBD1. V was clipped by 7 bases and J by 1 base; unmatched bases: 8. The CDR3 has 15 residues. DNA for the CDR3: TGTGCCAGCACCGAGACAGGGGCCGGGAACACTGAAGCTTTCTTT. Protein sequence: CASTETGAGNTEAFF.

This clonotype showed up many times. The CDR3 region is CASSQVGGRGYTF. CDR3 bases: TGCGCCAGCAGCCAAGTTGGGGGTAGGGGCTACACCTTC. The chain is built from TRBV4-1 and TRBJ1-2, with D tentatively TRBD1 (5 bases). CDR3 size: 13 residues. With 1 base removed from V and 8 bases from J, the gap between germline ends came to 11 bases. Germline V gene lookup returns CDR1 MGHRA and CDR2 YSYEKL.

With respect to this clonotype: Just one base apart from a much larger clone, this may be a read error. The V gene is TRBV5-1, the J gene TRBJ2-3, with 9 bases matching TRBD2. The CDR3 consists of 15 residues. V shed 1 base and J 7 bases; nucleotides not matched to a gene: 7. The V gene's germline CDR1 is SGHRS and CDR2 YFSETQ. For the CDR3, the DNA is TGCGCCAGCAGCTTGAGCGGGGGGCGCGTAAATACGCAGTATTTT. Encoded protein: CASSLSGGRVNTQYF.

This clonotype was recorded many times. V usage is TRBV29-1 and J usage is TRBJ2-1; the D is unclear. This CDR3 has 12 amino acids. Germline-derived CDR1 and CDR2 are SQVTM and ANQGSEA. Trimming removed 2 bases at V and 4 bases at J, with 6 bases between. The CDR3 DNA is TGCAGCGTTGAATCGCAGTACAATGAGCAGTTCTTC. Residues: CSVESQYNEQFF.

This clonotype has a count of ten or more. The chain uses TRBV12-3 or TRBV12-4 and TRBJ2-3, with D perhaps TRBD1 (5 bases). The CDR3 has 12 amino acids. V lost 5 bases to trimming and J lost 5 bases, with 8 bases between them. Here the CDR3 DNA reads TGTGCCAGCAGTGGGGCGAGAGATACGCAGTATTTT. Protein: CASSGARDTQYF.

This clonotype came up many times. This chain joins TRBV29-1 and TRBJ2-2; tentative D call: TRBD2 (5 bases). The CDR3 has 14 residues. CDR1 is SQVTM and CDR2 is ANQGSEA in the germline V gene. The ends were cut back, 1 base at V and 1 base at J, with 7 bases in the middle. The chain's CDR3 is CSVEGGQNTGELFF. CDR3 coding DNA: TGCAGCGTTGAAGGCGGGCAGAACACCGGGGAGCTGTTTTTT.

In this sample, this clonotype turned up many times. The CDR3 loop reads CASSQVQGTWEKLFF. CDR3 sequence (DNA): TGCGCCAGCAGCCAAGTTCAGGGAACATGGGAAAAACTGTTTTTT. The chain employs TRBV4-1 and TRBJ1-4; possible D gene TRBD1, 5 bases. The CDR3 length is 15 residues. The V end was cut by 1 base, the J end by 8 bases, with 14 bases between. Germline V gives CDR1 MGHRA, CDR2 YSYEKL.

The table lists this clonotype with many counts. This rearrangement joins TRBV6-1 to TRBJ2-2; D uncertain. V dropped 5 bases and J dropped 4 bases, with 14 bases sitting between them. The germline gives CDR1 MNHNS, CDR2 SASEGT. CDR3 length: 15 amino acids. The CDR3 sequence: CASSQTETPTGELFF. For the CDR3, the DNA is TGTGCCAGCAGTCAAACAGAGACTCCCACCGGGGAGCTGTTTTTT.

This clonotype showed up many times. The J gene is TRBJ2-1, the V gene TRBV11-2, with D perhaps matching TRBD2 (5 bases). Deletions cut 5 bases from V and 6 bases from J, with 14 bases between. CDR1 is SGHAT and CDR2 is FQNNGV in the germline V gene. This CDR3 contains 14 residues. The CDR3 sequence: CASSPLRGGNEQFF. The DNA of the CDR3 is TGTGCCAGCAGCCCCCTTCGGGGTGGCAATGAGCAGTTCTTC.

This clonotype was detected ten times or more. This chain connects TRBV29-1 to TRBJ2-7, with 7 bases that match TRBD1. Germline loops: CDR1 SQVTM, CDR2 ANQGSEA. CDR3 length: 12 amino acids. The V segment lost 5 bases and the J segment 6 bases; nucleotides outside the gene matches: 7. CDR3 protein: CSVTDRVGEQYV. CDR3 bases: TGCAGCGTTACTGACAGGGTCGGCGAGCAGTACGTC.

This clonotype was observed at least ten times. The chain is built from TRBV6-5 and TRBJ1-6; no reliable D call. Germline V CDR1 and CDR2: MNHEY, SVGAGI. CDR3 size: 14 residues. V was cut by 4 bases and J by 7 bases, with 11 bases left in between. The CDR3 DNA sequence: TGTGCCAGCAGTTTCGCCACAGCAAATTCACCCCTCCACTTT. It is translated as CASSFATANSPLHF.

There are many counts of this clonotype. V gene TRBV6-5 combines with J gene TRBJ2-2; 9 bases match TRBD1. The CDR3 is 16 residues long. Germline V CDR1 and CDR2: MNHEY, SVGAGI. With 5 bases clipped from V and 0 bases from J, the junction kept 4 bases outside the gene matches. CDR3: CASSRDRGTNTGELFF. In DNA form, the CDR3 reads TGTGCCAGCAGTCGCGACAGGGGGACGAACACCGGGGAGCTGTTTTTT.

This clonotype was seen at least ten times. CDR3 bases: TGTGCCACCAGCAGGGGTGAAGTAGGGTCGGATGAAAAACTGTTTTTT. This translates into CATSRGEVGSDEKLFF. This chain connects TRBV15 to TRBJ1-4; D gene unclear. This CDR3 has 16 amino acids. Germline assignment: CDR1 LNHNV and CDR2 YYDKDF (reference sequence). Trimming cost V 3 bases and J 6 bases, with 17 bases left between them. Variable domain in full (rest from reference TRBV15 and TRBJ1-4): DAMVIQNPRYQVTQFGKPVTLSCSQTLNHNVMYWYQQKSSQAPKLLFHYYDKDFNNEADTPDNFQSRRPNTSFCFLDIRSPGLGDTAMYLCATSRGEVGSDEKLFFGSGTQLSVL.

As for this clonotype: A read error may be the cause here, since a much bigger clone is one base away. V usage is TRBV29-1 and J usage is TRBJ2-7, with D possibly being TRBD2 (5 bases). The germline V gene has CDR1 SQVTM and CDR2 ANQGSEA. V gave up 7 bases and J gave up 5 bases, with 15 bases separating them. The CDR3 contains 12 residues. For the CDR3, the DNA is TGCAGCGCTAGCTCAGGTACCAACGAGCAGTACTTC. It specifies CSASSGTNEQYF.

The sample holds many counts of this clonotype. The rearrangement joins TRBV6-2 or TRBV6-3 to TRBJ2-3; D ambiguous. The V and J ends lost 5 bases and 6 bases respectively, with 6 bases between them. The CDR3 is 11 residues long. Looked up from germline, CDR1 is MNHEY and CDR2 is SVGEGT. This chain's CDR3 is CASSPGDTQYF. The DNA for the CDR3 is TGTGCCAGCAGTCCTGGGGATACGCAGTATTTT.

This clonotype was recorded many times. The rearrangement uses TRBV19 and TRBJ2-1; weak D call: TRBD2 (6 bases). V was clipped by 0 bases and J by 2 bases, with 14 bases between them. This CDR3 region has 17 residues. Germline V CDR1 and CDR2: LNHDA, SQIVND (reference sequence). In DNA form, the CDR3 reads TGTGCCAGTAGTATAGATCCGGCGGGGTGGACCTACAATGAGCAGTTCTTC. This gives the protein CASSIDPAGWTYNEQFF.

Note on this clonotype: Just one base apart from a much larger clone, this may be a read error. This chain joins TRBV2 and TRBJ2-1, with D possibly matching TRBD2 (6 bases). With 5 bases removed from V and 5 bases from J, the gap between germline ends came to 10 bases. Germline V gene data show CDR1 as SNHLY and CDR2 as FYNNEI. This CDR3 region has 13 residues. Here the CDR3 DNA reads TGTGCCAGCAGTCTTACTAGCAACAATGAGCAGTTCTTC. Translation: CASSLTSNNEQFF.

This clonotype showed up many times. The chain joins TRBV4-1 to TRBJ2-7, with D unclear. Germline CDR1 and CDR2: MGHRA and YSYEKL. V lost 2 bases and J 6 bases, leaving 14 bases between the germline ends. This CDR3 has 14 amino acids. The CDR3 loop reads CASSQIGLNPEQYF. In DNA form, the CDR3 reads TGCGCCAGCAGCCAAATCGGCCTAAACCCCGAGCAGTACTTC.

There are many counts of this clonotype. The chain joins TRBV6-2 or TRBV6-3 to TRBJ1-2, with 8 bases fitting TRBD1. Germline V gene sequence: CDR1 MNHEY, CDR2 SVGEGT. The CDR3 contains 18 residues. V shed 2 bases and J 5 bases; nucleotides not matched to a gene: 16. CDR3 amino acids: CASSYTALPGTGLYGYTF. CDR3 DNA: TGTGCCAGCAGTTACACGGCGTTACCTGGGACAGGTTTATATGGCTACACCTTC.

The chain joins TRBV20-1 to TRBJ2-7; TRBD2 might be the D (5 bases). Between the trimmed V and J ends, which lost 5 bases and 3 bases, there was a span of 17 bases. The length of the CDR3 is 14 residues. Germline V CDR1 and CDR2: DFQATT, SNEGSKA (reference sequence). DNA of the CDR3: TGCAGTGCTCTCGACTGGGCGGGTGTCTACGAGCAGTACTTC. Translation gives CSALDWAGVYEQYF.